This is a list of T cell receptor beta chains from one sample in a study of T cells in Graves' hyperthyroidism and ophthalmopathy. Each CDR3 protein gets one entry after TCRdb re-called the multiplex PCR reads with MiXCR. The sample carries under 450,000 distinct CDR3 sequences, 15% to 17% recorded once. The sample consisted of blood. All receptors come from a woman aged 18-35 years with Graves' hyperthyroidism. The CDR3 runs from the conserved cysteine through the conserved F or W. D genes are given only for firm matches. Clone size, where shown, is once, few, many, or a class for clones that have expanded.

v_gene: TRBV20-1; abundance: many; d_gene: .; j_gene: TRBJ1-1; CDR3nt: TGCAGTGCTAGGGGGAGCGCGGAGAGCACTGAAGCTTTCTTT; CDR3aa: CSARGSAESTEAFF
v_gene: TRBV7-2; abundance: many; d_gene: .; j_gene: TRBJ1-4; CDR3nt: TGTGCCAGCACCGACCCACCCCTAAATGAAAAACTGTTTTTT; CDR3aa: CASTDPPLNEKLFF
v_gene: TRBV12-3/TRBV12-4; abundance: many; d_gene: .; j_gene: TRBJ2-1; CDR3nt: TGTGCCAGCAGTTTTCGAGAGGGGGACAATGAGCAGTTCTTC; CDR3aa: CASSFREGDNEQFF
v_gene: TRBV10-3; abundance: many; d_gene: TRBD1; j_gene: TRBJ1-1; CDR3nt: TGTGCCATCTCTAAGAGGGACAGGGGAGGAAACACTGAAGCTTTCTTT; CDR3aa: CAISKRDRGGNTEAFF
v_gene: TRBV12-3/TRBV12-4; abundance: .; d_gene: TRBD2; j_gene: TRBJ2-2; CDR3nt: TGTGCCAGCAGCCCAAGGCGGGGACTAATGGAGGGCGGGGAGCTGTTTTTT; CDR3aa: CASSPRRGLMEGGELFF
v_gene: TRBV5-1; abundance: many; d_gene: .; j_gene: TRBJ2-1; CDR3nt: TGCGCCAGCAGCTTTGGCAGGGGAGGCAATGAGCAGTTCTTC; CDR3aa: CASSFGRGGNEQFF
v_gene: TRBV6-5; abundance: many; d_gene: .; j_gene: TRBJ2-7; CDR3nt: TGTGCCAGCAGTTACGAGAGGGGAGGTTATGAGCAGTACTTC; CDR3aa: CASSYERGGYEQYF
v_gene: TRBV5-5; abundance: many; d_gene: .; j_gene: TRBJ2-2; CDR3nt: TGTGCCAGCCGTGACAGGAACACCGGGGAGCTGTTTTTT; CDR3aa: CASRDRNTGELFF
v_gene: TRBV10-3; abundance: many; d_gene: .; j_gene: TRBJ2-7; CDR3nt: TGTGCCATCAGTGAGTCTATATTACCCGAGCAGTACTTC; CDR3aa: CAISESILPEQYF
v_gene: TRBV5-1; abundance: many; d_gene: TRBD1; j_gene: TRBJ2-7; CDR3nt: TGCGCCAGCAGCTCAGATCAGACAGGGAGCGAGCAGTACTTC; CDR3aa: CASSSDQTGSEQYF
v_gene: TRBV3-1; abundance: many; d_gene: .; j_gene: TRBJ2-3; CDR3nt: TGTGCCAGCAGCCAAGATTACAGCACATCAGGGGATACGCAGTATTTT; CDR3aa: CASSQDYSTSGDTQYF
v_gene: TRBV6-1; abundance: many; d_gene: .; j_gene: TRBJ2-3; CDR3nt: TGTGCCAGCAGCTCCCAGGGGTCCACAGATACGCAGTATTTT; CDR3aa: CASSSQGSTDTQYF
v_gene: TRBV5-1; abundance: many; d_gene: TRBD1; j_gene: TRBJ2-7; CDR3nt: TGCGCCAGCAGCGCCGACAGGGGTTTCTACGAGCAGTACTTC; CDR3aa: CASSADRGFYEQYF
v_gene: TRBV3-1; abundance: many; d_gene: TRBD2; j_gene: TRBJ2-7; CDR3nt: TGTGCCAGCAGCCCGACGGTGACTAGCGGGAGATTTAAGCAGTACTTC; CDR3aa: CASSPTVTSGRFKQYF
v_gene: TRBV20-1; abundance: many; d_gene: TRBD1; j_gene: TRBJ2-3; CDR3nt: TGCAGTGCTAGAGATATCAGGGGGAGCACAGATACGCAGTATTTT; CDR3aa: CSARDIRGSTDTQYF
v_gene: TRBV6-2/TRBV6-3; abundance: .; d_gene: .; j_gene: TRBJ2-2; CDR3nt: TGTGCCAGCAGCTTAAGTCCTAGTGGGTGGACCGGGGAGCTGTTTTTT; CDR3aa: CASSLSPSGWTGELFF
v_gene: TRBV14; abundance: few; d_gene: .; j_gene: TRBJ2-3; CDR3nt: TGTGCCAGCAGCCAAGTGGCAGGCGCAGTCGATACGCAGTATTTT; CDR3aa: CASSQVAGAVDTQYF
v_gene: TRBV9; abundance: many; d_gene: .; j_gene: TRBJ2-7; CDR3nt: TGTGCCAGCAGCGTAGCTAGCGCGAGAGCCTACGAGCAGTACTTC; CDR3aa: CASSVASARAYEQYF